This T cell receptor beta chain was obtained from a study of CD8 T cells in Susac syndrome. The V gene lost 6 bases and the J gene lost 4 bases, with 10 bases spanning the gap. Per the germline V gene, CDR1 is SNHLY and CDR2 is FYNNEI. This CDR3 contains 13 residues. Random-hexamer reverse transcription was applied to 0.5 to 1 ug RNA. TCRdb re-called the immunoSEQ multiplex PCR reads through MiXCR, storing one row per CDR3 protein. The table shows over 140,000 distinct CDR3 sequences, with 85% to 95% occurring only once. This clonotype was recorded only once. This chain connects TRBV2 to TRBJ1-5; D is uncertain. The sample comprised CD4+ T cells from PBMCs. The clonotype was recovered from a human donor with Susac syndrome. CDR3 residues: CASSNFRNQPQHF. The CDR3 DNA reads TGTGCCAGCAGCAATTTTCGGAATCAGCCCCAGCATTTT. The variable domain in full, completed from reference TRBV2 and TRBJ1-5, reads EPEVTQTPSHQVTQMGQEVILRCVPISNHLYFYWYRQILGQKVEFLVSFYNNEISEKSEIFDDQFSVERPDGSNFTLKIRSTKLEDSAMYFCASSNFRNQPQHFGDGTRLSIL.